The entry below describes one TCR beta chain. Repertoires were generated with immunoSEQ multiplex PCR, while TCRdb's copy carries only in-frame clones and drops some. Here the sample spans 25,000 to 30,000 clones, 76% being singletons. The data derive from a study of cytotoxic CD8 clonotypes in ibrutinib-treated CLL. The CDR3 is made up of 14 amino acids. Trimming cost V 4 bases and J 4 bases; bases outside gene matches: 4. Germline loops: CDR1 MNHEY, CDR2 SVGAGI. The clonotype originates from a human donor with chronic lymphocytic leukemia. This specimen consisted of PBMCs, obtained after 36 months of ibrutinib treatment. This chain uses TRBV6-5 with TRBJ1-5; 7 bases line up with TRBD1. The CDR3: CASSSQGENQPQHF. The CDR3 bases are TGTGCCAGCAGTTCTCAGGGGGAGAATCAGCCCCAGCATTTT.